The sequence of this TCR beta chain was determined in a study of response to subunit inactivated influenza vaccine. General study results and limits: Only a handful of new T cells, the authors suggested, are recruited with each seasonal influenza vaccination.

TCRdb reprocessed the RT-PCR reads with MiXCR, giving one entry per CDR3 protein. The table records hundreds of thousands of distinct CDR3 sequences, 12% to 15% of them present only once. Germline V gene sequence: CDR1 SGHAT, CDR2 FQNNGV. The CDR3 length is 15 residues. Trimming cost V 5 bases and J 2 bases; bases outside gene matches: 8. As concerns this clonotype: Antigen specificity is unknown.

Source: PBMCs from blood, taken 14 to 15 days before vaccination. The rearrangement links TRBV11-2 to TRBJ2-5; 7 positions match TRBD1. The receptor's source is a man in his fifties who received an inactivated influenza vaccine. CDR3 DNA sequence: TGTGCCAGCAGCCGACAGGGTACCTTTCAAGAGACCCAGTACTTC. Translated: CASSRQGTFQETQYF.